The 26 T cell receptor beta chains presented below share a single source sample, sequenced in a study of T cell responses to AZD1222 COVID-19 vaccine. Profiling relied on immunoSEQ multiplex PCR, and the TCRdb table lists in-frame clones only, not all of them. The sample records 150,000 to 200,000 clones, more than 90% being singletons. Sequencing was performed on peripheral blood, taken 28 days after the second dose of the MenACWY control vaccine. These receptors came from an adult who received the MenACWY meningococcal vaccine as a control.

This rearrangement joins TRBV14 to TRBJ2-1; no clear D gene. The V gene's germline CDR1 is SGHDN and CDR2 FVKESK. The CDR3 totals 15 residues. Trimming shortened V by 1 base and J by 3 bases, and 10 bases separated the two germline ends. CDR3: CASSQAKGLYNEQFF. The CDR3 nucleotides read TGTGCCAGCAGCCAAGCAAAGGGCCTCTACAATGAGCAGTTCTTC.

Here the CDR3 reads CASTSSYNSPLHF. The CDR3 nucleotides read TGTGCCAGCACGAGCTCCTATAATTCACCCCTCCACTTT. The V call is TRBV11-3, the J call TRBJ1-6; D not certain. This CDR3 spans 13 amino acids. Germline V gene lookup returns CDR1 SGHNT and CDR2 YENEEA. V was shortened by 7 bases and J by 0 bases, with 4 bases between the two germline ends.

The chain joins TRBV5-1 to TRBJ1-3, with TRBD1 matching 7 bases. The V gene end was trimmed by 4 bases and the J gene end by 4 bases; junction bases not matched to a gene: 11. CDR1 is SGHRS and CDR2 is YFSETQ in the germline V gene. The CDR3 consists of 16 residues. The CDR3 sequence: CASSPQTGAQGNTIYF. CDR3 coding DNA: TGCGCCAGCAGCCCGCAAACAGGGGCGCAGGGAAACACCATATATTTT.

The chain carries TRBV9 and TRBJ1-1, with a tentative D call TRBD1 (5 bases). CDR1 SGDLS and CDR2 YYNGEE come from the germline V gene. CDR3 length: 14 residues. Trimming shortened V by 4 bases and J by 3 bases, and 13 bases separated the two germline ends. Here the CDR3 DNA reads TGTGCCAGCAGCTTAAGTCTAGGGGACACTGAAGCTTTCTTT. It translates to CASSLSLGDTEAFF.

This clone occurred a few times. J is TRBJ2-1 and V is TRBV3-1 (or the pseudogene TRBV3-2), with 9 nucleotides matching TRBD2. V gave up 4 bases and J gave up 6 bases; unmatched junction bases: 7. CDR1 and CDR2 (germline): LGHDT, YNNKEL (reference sequence). CDR3 size: 15 residues. CDR3 amino acids: CASSLSGSGPNEQFF. In DNA form, the CDR3 reads TGTGCCAGCAGCCTTAGCGGGAGCGGTCCCAATGAGCAGTTCTTC.

This chain uses TRBV4-2 with TRBJ1-1; unclear D gene. CDR1 and CDR2 (germline): LGHNA, YNFKEQ. V was pared by 1 base and J by 5 bases, with 5 bases between. There are 12 residues in the CDR3. The CDR3 region is CASSQAGTEAFF. CDR3 nucleotide sequence: TGTGCCAGCAGCCAAGCCGGGACTGAAGCTTTCTTT.

The sample holds a few counts of this clone. The rearrangement joins TRBV18 to TRBJ2-5; the D call may be TRBD1 or TRBD2 (5 bases each). Trimming pared 3 bases from V and 3 bases from J, leaving 11 bases between. The CDR3 extends over 14 amino acids. Germline lookup yields CDR1 KGHSH and CDR2 LQKENI. The CDR3 loop is CASSPAGREETQYF. CDR3 nucleotide sequence: TGTGCCAGCTCACCGGCGGGCAGGGAAGAGACCCAGTACTTC.

The chain joins TRBV6-1 to TRBJ1-5; D gene unclear. V was shortened by 2 bases and J by 0 bases, with 8 bases between the two germline ends. CDR3 size: 15 residues. Germline CDR1 MNHNS, CDR2 SASEGT. The CDR3 spells CASSESAISNQPQHF. The CDR3 bases are TGTGCCAGCAGTGAATCCGCGATTAGCAATCAGCCCCAGCATTTT.

The chain employs TRBV2 and TRBJ1-3; D is uncertain. The CDR3 loop spans 11 amino acids. Trimming removed 4 bases from V and 8 bases from J, with 6 bases in between. The germline gives CDR1 SNHLY, CDR2 FYNNEI. The CDR3 region is CASSGGYTIYF. DNA for the CDR3: TGTGCCAGCAGTGGAGGGTACACCATATATTTT.

J is TRBJ2-7 and V is TRBV9; 7 bases fit TRBD2. J gave up 2 bases and V 4 bases, and 6 bases lay outside the gene matches. The CDR3 sequence is 14 residues long. Germline-derived CDR1 and CDR2 are SGDLS and YYNGEE. DNA of the CDR3: TGTGCCAGCAGCCGGTCTCGGGGGGCCTACGAGCAGTACTTC. The encoded protein is CASSRSRGAYEQYF. Drawing the rest from reference TRBV9 and TRBJ2-7, the complete variable domain is DSGVTQTPKHLITATGQRVTLRCSPRSGDLSVYWYQQSLDQGLQFLIQYYNGEERAKGNILERFSAQQFPDLHSELNLSSLELGDSALYFCASSRSRGAYEQYFGPGTRLTVT.

The chain employs TRBV7-3 and TRBJ2-1, with D possibly TRBD1 on 6 matching bases. CDR1 is SGHTA, CDR2 FQGTGA, per germline. The CDR3 is 14 residues long. Trimming shortened V by 5 bases and J by 6 bases, and 14 bases separated the two germline ends. CDR3 sequence: CASSGTNRVNEQFF. In DNA, the CDR3 is TGTGCCAGCAGCGGAACTAACAGGGTCAATGAGCAGTTCTTC. The full variable domain, in which reference TRBV7-3 and TRBJ2-1 provide the parts outside the CDR3, is GAGVSQTPSNKVTEKGKYVELRCDPISGHTALYWYRQSLGQGPEFLIYFQGTGAADDSGLPNDRFFAVRPEGSVSTLKIQRTERGDSAVYLCASSGTNRVNEQFFGPGTRLTVL.

CDR3 coding DNA: TGTGCCAGCAGGAGGGGGGGCTCCTACGAGCAGTACTTC. Amino acids: CASRRGGSYEQYF. The chain combines TRBV28 with TRBJ2-7; D is possibly TRBD2 (7 bases). Germline V gene lookup returns CDR1 MDHEN and CDR2 SYDVKM. The CDR3 sequence is 13 residues long. V was pared by 6 bases and J by 0 bases, with 9 bases between.

The chain employs TRBV7-9 and TRBJ1-1, with a tentative D call TRBD1 (5 bases). This CDR3 spans 18 amino acids. V gave up 0 bases and J gave up 3 bases, with 20 bases separating them. CDR1 is SEHNR, CDR2 FQNEAQ, per germline (reference sequence). CDR3 protein: CASSLAGGATSMYTEAFF. In DNA form, the CDR3 reads TGTGCCAGCAGCTTAGCCGGAGGGGCGACCTCGATGTACACTGAAGCTTTCTTT.

The rearrangement links TRBV30 to TRBJ2-3; D is unclear. Looked up from germline, CDR1 is GTSNPN and CDR2 is SVGIG (reference sequence). The CDR3 length is 13 residues. V was clipped by 5 bases and J by 0 bases, with 9 bases between them. The CDR3 DNA is TGTGCCTGGGAACTAACTAGCACAGATACGCAGTATTTT. This translates into CAWELTSTDTQYF.

The chain carries TRBV7-9 and TRBJ2-5, with TRBD2 matching over 8 bases. CDR3 size: 14 residues. Trimming took 7 bases from V and 7 from J; bases not matched to a gene: 11. CDR1 and CDR2 from the germline V gene are SEHNR and FQNEAQ (reference sequence). In DNA, the CDR3 is TGTGCCAGCACCGCGGGGGGAGTCGATGCGACCCAGTACTTC. It is translated as CASTAGGVDATQYF.

V gene TRBV29-1 combines with J gene TRBJ2-7, with a weak D call TRBD1 (6 bases). Germline CDR1 and CDR2: SQVTM and ANQGSEA. This CDR3 comprises 14 residues. V was shortened by 6 bases and J by 3 bases, with 18 bases between the two germline ends. The CDR3 protein is CSVSKGVTLYEQYF. The CDR3 bases are TGCAGCGTGTCCAAGGGGGTGACCCTCTACGAGCAGTACTTC.

The chain links TRBV19 to TRBJ1-2, with D uncertain. The CDR3 contains 11 residues. In germline, CDR1 is LNHDA, CDR2 SQIVND (reference sequence). Trimming took 3 bases from V and 8 from J, leaving 7 bases between them. In DNA, the CDR3 is TGTGCCAGTAGTATCCAGCTCGGCTACACCTTC. It yields the protein CASSIQLGYTF.

Only a few counts were recorded for this clone. The chain is built from TRBV30 and TRBJ1-1, with a weak D call TRBD1 (5 bases). The V end was cut by 0 bases, the J end by 0 bases, with 5 bases between. The CDR3 contains 13 residues. Germline lookup yields CDR1 GTSNPN and CDR2 SVGIG (reference sequence). The CDR3: CAWSVQVNTEAFF. In DNA form, the CDR3 reads TGTGCCTGGAGTGTACAGGTGAACACTGAAGCTTTCTTT.

V gene TRBV7-6 combines with J gene TRBJ2-7; D not resolved. The ends were cut back, 4 bases at V and 4 bases at J, with 8 bases in the middle. This CDR3 contains 12 residues. Germline V gene data show CDR1 as SGHVS and CDR2 as FNYEAQ. The DNA for the CDR3 is TGTGCCAGCAGCTCCCTTAGTTACGAGCAGTACTTC. It encodes CASSSLSYEQYF.

The gene calls are TRBV30 and TRBJ1-1, with TRBD1 matching 7 bases. Unmatched junction bases numbered 7, after V lost 5 bases and J lost 4 bases. Germline loops: CDR1 GTSNPN, CDR2 SVGIG (reference sequence). CDR3 length equals 13 residues. CDR3 sequence reads: CAWAYRGGTEAFF. CDR3 sequence (DNA): TGTGCCTGGGCCTACAGGGGTGGCACTGAAGCTTTCTTT. Full variable domain (outside the CDR3, taken from reference TRBV30 and TRBJ1-1): SQTIHQWPATLVQPVGSPLSLECTVEGTSNPNLYWYRQAAGRGLQLLFYSVGIGQISSEVPQNLSASRPQDRQFILSSKKLLLSDSGFYLCAWAYRGGTEAFFGQGTRLTVV.

The rearrangement links TRBV7-9 to TRBJ2-7; maybe TRBD1 (5 bases). Germline-derived CDR1 and CDR2 are SEHNR and FQNEAQ (reference sequence). This CDR3 is built from 12 residues. V was pared by 1 base and J by 5 bases, with 6 bases between. CDR3 in amino acids: CASSLDRNEQYF. Written as DNA, the CDR3 is TGTGCCAGCAGCTTAGACAGGAACGAGCAGTACTTC.

V is TRBV18 and J is TRBJ2-5, with TRBD1 matching over 8 bases. The V gene's germline CDR1 is KGHSH and CDR2 LQKENI. With V trimmed by 3 bases and J by 1 base, 4 bases remained unmatched. The CDR3 is made up of 15 amino acids. The DNA of the CDR3 is TGTGCCAGCTCACCTAAGACAGGGGCCCAAGAGACCCAGTACTTC. Translation gives CASSPKTGAQETQYF.

The chain carries TRBV10-3 and TRBJ1-5; D is possibly TRBD1 (5 bases). CDR1 ENHRY and CDR2 SYGVKD come from the germline V gene. This CDR3 comprises 13 residues. V lost 5 bases and J 4 bases, leaving 9 bases between the germline ends. The CDR3 here is CAISSAGNQPQHF. CDR3 bases: TGTGCCATCAGTTCAGCAGGGAATCAGCCCCAGCATTTT.

The chain couples TRBV20-1 to TRBJ2-2, with D unclear. Per the germline V gene, CDR1 is DFQATT and CDR2 is SNEGSKA (reference sequence). The CDR3 length is 14 residues. Trimming left V 3 bases short and J 2 bases short, with 10 bases between. The DNA of the CDR3 is TGCAGTGCTAGTTCCGCAATTAACACCGGGGAGCTGTTTTTT. Protein: CSASSAINTGELFF.

J is TRBJ1-2 and V is TRBV6-1, with D possibly matching TRBD1 (5 bases). V was cut by 3 bases and J by 4 bases, with 12 bases left in between. The CDR3 contains 14 residues. Germline V gene lookup returns CDR1 MNHNS and CDR2 SASEGT. The CDR3 DNA is TGTGCCAGCAGTGAGGACACCGAAGGCTATGGCTACACCTTC. Amino acid sequence: CASSEDTEGYGYTF.

In this sample, this clone turned up once. The rearrangement uses TRBV5-1 and TRBJ2-5; D tentatively fits TRBD1 or TRBD2 (5 bases each). In germline, CDR1 is SGHRS, CDR2 YFSETQ. This CDR3 region has 15 residues. V lost 3 bases, J lost 1 base, and 13 bases lay in between. CDR3 loop: CASSWGWGVQETQYF. CDR3 coding DNA: TGCGCCAGCAGCTGGGGGTGGGGAGTCCAAGAGACCCAGTACTTC. Supplemented by reference TRBV5-1 and TRBJ2-5, the full variable domain reads KAGVTQTPRYLIKTRGQQVTLSCSPISGHRSVSWYQQTPGQGLQFLFEYFSETQRNKGNFPGRFSGRQFSNSRSEMNVSTLELGDSALYLCASSWGWGVQETQYFGPGTRLLVL.